This T cell receptor (beta chain) was observed in a study of technical replicates of blood from several donors. Clones were sequenced by immunoSEQ multiplex PCR, and TCRdb holds only the in-frame ones, with some missing. The sample records 75,000 to 100,000 clones, roughly 94% being singletons. Trimming cost V 4 bases and J 8 bases, with 24 bases left between them. Looked up from germline, CDR1 is LGHNA and CDR2 is YNFKEQ. This CDR3 region has 17 residues. The chain uses TRBV4-2 and TRBJ2-1; tentatively, D is TRBD2 (5 bases). The sample taken for sequencing was T cells isolated from PBMCs. The TCR was taken from a human donor in good health. The CDR3 DNA follows: TGTGCCAGCAGCCCCTCGGAGGTTTCTAGTCGGATCTATGAGCAGTTCTTC. Translating gives CASSPSEVSSRIYEQFF.